Listed here are 31 T cell receptor beta chains from one sample, sequenced in a study of cytomegalovirus exposure and HLA in healthy donors. This PCR relied on a set of 60 Vbeta primers and 13 Jbeta primers. The protocol was immunoSEQ multiplex PCR, while the TCRdb copy is restricted to in-frame clones and leaves out a portion. The sample has approximately 110,000 clones; 77% are singletons. The sample taken for sequencing was PBMCs. These receptors originate from a human donor in good health.

CDR3 region: CASSHDRGSDTQYF. As DNA, the CDR3 is TGTGCCAGCAGCCATGACAGGGGTTCGGATACGCAGTATTTT. This chain links TRBV7-9 with TRBJ2-3; the match to TRBD1 covers 8 bases. V gave up 5 bases and J gave up 6 bases; unmatched junction bases: 7. Per the germline V gene, CDR1 is SEHNR and CDR2 is FQNEAQ (reference sequence). This CDR3 has 14 residues.

The chain has TRBV5-4 and TRBJ2-3; 9 bases are shared with TRBD2. V was clipped by 3 bases and J by 1 base; unmatched bases: 6. CDR1 is SGHNT and CDR2 is YYREEE in the germline V gene (reference sequence). The CDR3 sequence is 16 residues long. The CDR3 protein is CASSSPGLAGTDTQYF. For the CDR3, the DNA is TGTGCCAGCAGCTCGCCGGGACTAGCCGGCACAGATACGCAGTATTTT.

The chain combines TRBV18 with TRBJ2-3; D may be TRBD1 (5 bases). The CDR3 consists of 13 residues. CDR1 and CDR2 from the germline V gene are KGHSH and LQKENI. The germline V and J ends were trimmed by 3 bases and 2 bases, with 6 bases remaining between them. The CDR3 spells CASSPGLTDTQYF. CDR3 nucleotide sequence: TGTGCCAGCTCACCGGGGCTCACAGATACGCAGTATTTT.

The V and J genes are TRBV18 and TRBJ2-1; 7 bases fit TRBD1. The CDR3 length is 15 residues. The germline V gene has CDR1 KGHSH and CDR2 LQKENI. The V and J ends lost 0 bases and 3 bases, in that order; junction bases with no gene match: 2. The CDR3 DNA follows: TGTGCCAGCTCACCACCGAGACAGGGCTACAATGAGCAGTTCTTC. Its translation is CASSPPRQGYNEQFF.

The chain couples TRBV9 to TRBJ2-7; maybe TRBD1 (5 bases). This CDR3 is 14 amino acids long. V was shortened by 3 bases and J by 0 bases, with 10 bases between the two germline ends. Looked up from germline, CDR1 is SGDLS and CDR2 is YYNGEE. Here the CDR3 reads CASSGGISSYEQYF. The CDR3 DNA is TGTGCCAGCAGCGGGGGCATCAGCTCCTACGAGCAGTACTTC.

V and J are TRBV11-2 and TRBJ1-2; TRBD1 might be the D (5 bases). Germline CDR1 SGHAT, CDR2 FQNNGV. There are 14 residues in the CDR3. Trimming took 5 bases from V and 4 from J, leaving 14 bases between them. The DNA of the CDR3 is TGTGCCAGCAGCCCGGGGGTCGAGAGCTATGGCTACACCTTC. This translates into CASSPGVESYGYTF.

V and J are TRBV9 and TRBJ1-3, with 7 bases lining up with TRBD1. This CDR3 is 15 amino acids long. With V trimmed by 6 bases and J by 0 bases, 6 bases remained unmatched. Germline CDR1 reads SGDLS; CDR2 reads YYNGEE. The CDR3 protein is CASTPGQLSGNTIYF. The DNA for the CDR3 is TGTGCCAGCACCCCGGGACAGCTCTCTGGAAACACCATATATTTT.

The rearrangement links TRBV28 to TRBJ1-3; the D is unclear. The CDR3 is 15 amino acids. Germline V gene lookup returns CDR1 MDHEN and CDR2 SYDVKM. The germline V and J ends were trimmed by 6 bases and 4 bases, with 16 bases remaining between them. DNA for the CDR3: TGTGCCAGCAGGCCAGAGGGATCGAGGGGAAACACCATATATTTT. Its protein product is CASRPEGSRGNTIYF.

There are a few counts of this clone. The V and J genes are TRBV18 and TRBJ2-7, with D perhaps matching TRBD1 (5 bases). The V end lost 5 bases, the J end lost 5 bases, and 16 bases lay between the germline ends. The germline V gene has CDR1 KGHSH and CDR2 LQKENI. CDR3 length equals 14 residues. The CDR3 spells CASSSDFQGNEQYF. The CDR3 DNA sequence: TGTGCCAGCTCATCCGATTTCCAGGGCAACGAGCAGTACTTC.

This clone showed up just a few times. V usage is TRBV2 and J usage is TRBJ2-7; 11 nucleotides align to TRBD2. With 7 bases clipped from V and 2 bases from J, the junction kept 4 bases outside the gene matches. Germline lookup yields CDR1 SNHLY and CDR2 FYNNEI. CDR3 size: 14 residues. The DNA for the CDR3 is TGTGCCAGCACCGGGACTAGCGGTACCTACGAGCAGTACTTC. Protein: CASTGTSGTYEQYF.

This clone was recorded a few times. This rearrangement joins TRBV11-2 to TRBJ1-2; the D is unclear. Trimming left V 4 bases short and J 8 bases short, with 17 bases between. The germline gives CDR1 SGHAT, CDR2 FQNNGV. The CDR3 extends over 14 amino acids. The CDR3 sequence is CASSSNGPREGYTF. The CDR3 nucleotides read TGTGCCAGCAGCTCTAACGGCCCACGGGAGGGCTACACCTTC.

This clone was detected only once. This same CDR3 is encoded by further DNA sequences in the sample. The chain uses TRBV5-6 and TRBJ2-7, with 10 bases fitting TRBD1. The CDR3 contains 12 residues. J gave up 4 bases and V 7 bases, and 2 bases lay outside the gene matches. Germline V lookup: CDR1 SGHDT, CDR2 YYEEEE. This chain's CDR3 is CASRGQGYEQYF. The DNA for the CDR3 is TGTGCCAGCCGGGGACAGGGGTACGAGCAGTACTTC.

The rearrangement links TRBV29-1 to TRBJ1-1; D uncertain. The length of the CDR3 is 13 residues. Per germline, CDR1 SQVTM and CDR2 ANQGSEA. V dropped 4 bases and J dropped 7 bases, with 16 bases sitting between them. CDR3 residues: CSVVSSGFVEAFF. Here the CDR3 DNA reads TGCAGCGTTGTATCGAGCGGTTTTGTTGAAGCTTTCTTT.

This clone was picked up a small number of times. The genes are TRBV27 and TRBJ2-7; D not certain. This CDR3 has 13 residues. V lost 2 bases, J lost 6 bases, and 11 bases lay in between. Germline-derived CDR1 and CDR2 are MNHEY and SMNVEV (reference sequence). The CDR3 coding sequence is TGTGCCAGCAGTTTAGCACCTAGAACCGAGCAGTACTTC. It is translated as CASSLAPRTEQYF.

The chain has TRBV13 and TRBJ2-7, with 9 positions matching TRBD2. This CDR3 spans 15 amino acids. In germline, CDR1 is PRHDT, CDR2 FYEKMQ (reference sequence). The trim removed 5 bases at V and 5 bases at J, leaving 10 bases unmatched. The CDR3 protein is CASSIASGTVDEQYF. As DNA, the CDR3 is TGTGCCAGCAGCATAGCTAGCGGGACGGTTGACGAGCAGTACTTC.

This clone was counted between two and nine times. This chain connects TRBV5-1 to TRBJ1-1, with D perhaps matching TRBD1 (6 bases). V was shortened by 0 bases and J by 4 bases, with 13 bases between the two germline ends. Germline values: CDR1 SGHRS, CDR2 YFSETQ. This CDR3 spans 15 amino acids. The CDR3 bases are TGCGCCAGCAGCTTGGGTTGGGGGCGCAGCACTGAAGCTTTCTTT. This translates into CASSLGWGRSTEAFF.

This clone is a singleton in its sample. The rearrangement joins TRBV5-1 to TRBJ2-1; 7 bases agree with TRBD2. The CDR3 has 14 amino acids. The germline gives CDR1 SGHRS, CDR2 YFSETQ. Trimming removed 0 bases from V and 6 bases from J; junction bases left unmatched: 3. CDR3 sequence (DNA): TGCGCCAGCAGCTTGGGGAGCGGGGCCAATGAGCAGTTCTTC. Its protein is CASSLGSGANEQFF.

This clone was counted between two and nine times. This chain links TRBV5-1 with TRBJ2-1, with 10 bases aligning to TRBD2. CDR3 length: 16 residues. J gave up 4 bases and V 4 bases, and 8 bases lay outside the gene matches. The germline CDR1 and CDR2 sequences are SGHRS and YFSETQ. CDR3 coding DNA: TGCGCCAGCAGCCTGGCGCCTAGCGGGGGTTACAATGAGCAGTTCTTC. This gives the protein CASSLAPSGGYNEQFF.

This clone was counted between two and nine times. The CDR3 reads CASTVTGITNTEAFF. The CDR3 bases are TGTGCCAGCACAGTAACCGGGATAACGAACACTGAAGCTTTCTTT. V and J are TRBV18 and TRBJ1-1; D unresolved. The germline V and J ends were trimmed by 8 bases and 1 base, with 17 bases remaining between them. This CDR3 is 15 amino acids long. CDR1 and CDR2 (germline): KGHSH, LQKENI.

The DNA for the CDR3 is TGTGCCAGCAGCCAGGCTAGCGGGAGCGGTGAGCAGTTCTTC. It yields the protein CASSQASGSGEQFF. This sequence joins TRBV25-1 and TRBJ2-1, with TRBD2 identical over 10 bases. With V trimmed by 6 bases and J by 9 bases, 8 bases remained unmatched. The germline V gene encodes CDR1 MGHDK and CDR2 SYGVNS. The CDR3 extends over 14 amino acids.

The chain joins TRBV13 to TRBJ2-1; 13 bases are shared with TRBD2. Germline V lookup: CDR1 PRHDT, CDR2 FYEKMQ (reference sequence). The CDR3 consists of 16 residues. With V trimmed by 5 bases and J by 8 bases, 9 bases remained unmatched. The chain's CDR3 is CASSPTGTSGKHEQFF. The CDR3 region has the DNA TGTGCCAGCAGCCCCACCGGGACTAGCGGGAAGCATGAGCAGTTCTTC.

V gene TRBV6-1 combines with J gene TRBJ1-2; weak D call: TRBD1 (5 bases). The V gene lost 8 bases and the J gene lost 8 bases, with 15 bases spanning the gap. The CDR3 extends over 12 amino acids. The V gene's germline CDR1 is MNHNS and CDR2 SASEGT. The CDR3 nucleotides read TGTGCCAGCGACATCAATTCAGGGGGCTACACCTTC. Translated, it gives CASDINSGGYTF.

The rearrangement uses TRBV5-1 and TRBJ2-1; D call uncertain. V lost 0 bases and J lost 2, with 6 bases in between. This CDR3 is 14 amino acids long. Germline-derived CDR1 and CDR2 are SGHRS and YFSETQ. The CDR3 DNA is TGCGCCAGCAGCTTGGCCAGCGCCTACAATGAGCAGTTCTTC. It specifies CASSLASAYNEQFF. Filled out from reference TRBV5-1 and TRBJ2-1, the complete variable domain reads KAGVTQTPRYLIKTRGQQVTLSCSPISGHRSVSWYQQTPGQGLQFLFEYFSETQRNKGNFPGRFSGRQFSNSRSEMNVSTLELGDSALYLCASSLASAYNEQFFGPGTRLTVL.

The CDR3 sequence: CASSIGTSGYEQYF. DNA of the CDR3: TGTGCCAGCAGTATCGGGACTAGCGGCTACGAGCAGTACTTC. This sequence joins TRBV27 and TRBJ2-7, with 11 bases that match TRBD2. CDR1 MNHEY and CDR2 SMNVEV come from the germline V gene (reference sequence). CDR3 size: 14 residues. The ends lost 5 bases at V and 3 bases at J; junction bases unmatched: 3.

The rearrangement uses TRBV5-1 and TRBJ2-1; 8 bases are a match to TRBD2. In germline, CDR1 is SGHRS, CDR2 YFSETQ. With V trimmed by 0 bases and J by 0 bases, 5 bases remained unmatched. CDR3 length: 17 residues. CDR3 nucleotides: TGCGCCAGCAGCTTGGATAGTAGCGGGGTCTCCTACAATGAGCAGTTCTTC. This encodes CASSLDSSGVSYNEQFF.

V is TRBV4-1 and J is TRBJ2-7, with 13 bases lining up with TRBD2. J was trimmed by 4 bases and V by 4 bases; bases with no gene match: 4. The CDR3 totals 15 residues. The V gene's germline CDR1 is MGHRA and CDR2 YSYEKL. The CDR3 sequence: CASSLGTSGTYEQYF. Here the CDR3 DNA reads TGCGCCAGCAGCCTAGGGACTAGCGGGACGTACGAGCAGTACTTC.

This chain links TRBV5-4 with TRBJ2-1; 10 nucleotides match TRBD2. Germline V lookup: CDR1 SGHNT, CDR2 YYREEE (reference sequence). J was trimmed by 9 bases and V by 0 bases; bases with no gene match: 6. The CDR3 consists of 15 residues. CDR3 amino acids: CASSLERAGGGEQFF. For the CDR3, the DNA is TGTGCCAGCAGCTTGGAACGAGCGGGAGGGGGTGAGCAGTTCTTC. The whole variable domain, filled in from reference TRBV5-4 and TRBJ2-1, reads ETGVTQSPTHLIKTRGQQVTLRCSSQSGHNTVSWYQQALGQGPQFIFQYYREEENGRGNFPPRFSGLQFPNYSSELNVNALELDDSALYLCASSLERAGGGEQFFGPGTRLTVL.

The genes are TRBV19 and TRBJ1-1; 7 nucleotides align to TRBD1. This CDR3 has 14 amino acids. The germline V gene has CDR1 LNHDA and CDR2 SQIVND (reference sequence). The junction had 2 bases not matched to a gene; V was cut back by 3 bases and J by 1 base. The CDR3 loop reads CASSIRQGNTEAFF. The CDR3 DNA reads as TGTGCCAGTAGTATTCGACAGGGGAACACTGAAGCTTTCTTT.

In the case of this clone: The junction does not match germline at one end; this may be a read error. The V and J genes are TRBV7-9 and TRBJ1-2, with D tentatively TRBD1 (5 bases). The CDR3 totals 16 residues. Germline CDR1 and CDR2: SEHNR and FQNEAQ (reference sequence). CDR3 loop: CSSSRDPRDPRYGYTF. The CDR3, as DNA: TGTTCCAGCAGCCGAGACCCCAGGGATCCGAGGTATGGCTACACCTTC.

Details on this clone: The sample has other DNA sequences that encode this CDR3 too. The chain combines TRBV7-9 with TRBJ2-7; D perhaps matches TRBD2 (5 bases). This CDR3 is 11 amino acids long. Trimming shortened V by 5 bases and J by 4 bases, and 6 bases separated the two germline ends. Germline CDR1 reads SEHNR; CDR2 reads FQNEAQ (reference sequence). CDR3 nucleotide sequence: TGTGCCAGCAGCCCGGGGTACGAGCAGTACTTC. Translating it yields CASSPGYEQYF.

J is TRBJ2-3 and V is TRBV13, with 8 bases lining up with TRBD2. With V trimmed by 5 bases and J by 0 bases, 10 bases remained unmatched. This CDR3 is 17 amino acids long. CDR1 is PRHDT, CDR2 FYEKMQ, per germline (reference sequence). The CDR3 sequence is CASSPWRLAGSTDTQYF. The CDR3 DNA follows: TGTGCCAGCAGCCCCTGGCGGTTAGCGGGAAGCACAGATACGCAGTATTTT.